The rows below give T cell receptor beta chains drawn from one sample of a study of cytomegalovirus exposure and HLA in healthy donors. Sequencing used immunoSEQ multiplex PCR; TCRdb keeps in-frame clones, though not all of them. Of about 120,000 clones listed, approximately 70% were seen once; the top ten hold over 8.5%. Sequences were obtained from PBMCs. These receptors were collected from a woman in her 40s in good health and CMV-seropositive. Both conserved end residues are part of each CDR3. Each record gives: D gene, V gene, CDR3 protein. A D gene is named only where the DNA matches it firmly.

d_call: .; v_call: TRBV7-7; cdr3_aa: CASSQDRTDTQYF
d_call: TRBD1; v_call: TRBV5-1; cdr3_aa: CASSVTGGSYEQYF
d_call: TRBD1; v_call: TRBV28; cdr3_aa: CASSLLLGQGKYEQYF
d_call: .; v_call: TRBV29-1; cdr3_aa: CSVERGLNTEAFF
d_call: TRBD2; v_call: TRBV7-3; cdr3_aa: CASSLNSGTYNEQFF
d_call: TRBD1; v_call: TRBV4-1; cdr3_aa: CASSQLSTGTGEAFF
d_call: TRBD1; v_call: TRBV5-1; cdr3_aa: CASKLGTGVFQAFF
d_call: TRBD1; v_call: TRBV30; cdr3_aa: CAWSAGTGVNQPQHF
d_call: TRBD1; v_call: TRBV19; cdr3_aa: CASKPQGLNYGYTF
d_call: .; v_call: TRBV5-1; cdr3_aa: CASSLATRGTGELFF
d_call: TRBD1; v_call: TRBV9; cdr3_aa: CASSVEDRGFGHYEQYF
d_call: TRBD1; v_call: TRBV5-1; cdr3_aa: CASSFSITPGTGFRETQYF
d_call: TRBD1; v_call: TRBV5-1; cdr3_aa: CASSSGTGYEQYF
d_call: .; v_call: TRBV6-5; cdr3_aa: CASSYARNSYEQYF
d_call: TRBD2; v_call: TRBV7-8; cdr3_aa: CASGLAGGNEQFF
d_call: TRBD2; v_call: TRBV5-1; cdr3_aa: CASSSQQGYSGRGSYNEQFF
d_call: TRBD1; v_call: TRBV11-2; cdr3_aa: CASSYRDRVHEQYF
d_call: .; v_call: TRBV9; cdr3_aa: CASSSSDQANTEAFF
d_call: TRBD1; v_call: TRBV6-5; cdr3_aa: CASRDRDRGEKLFF
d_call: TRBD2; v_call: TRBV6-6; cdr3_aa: CASRTSGSSYNEQFF
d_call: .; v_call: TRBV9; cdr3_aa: CASSSRTEQNTEAFF
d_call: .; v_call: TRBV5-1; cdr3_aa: CASSLAGSRNEQFF
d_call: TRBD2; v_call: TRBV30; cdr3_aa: CAWSPAGRLAVYEQYF
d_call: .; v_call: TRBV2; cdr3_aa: CASTGGVRQPQHF
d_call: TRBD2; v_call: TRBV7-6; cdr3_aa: CASSLLREEGDTQYF
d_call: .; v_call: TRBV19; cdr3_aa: CASRAGGIYGYTF
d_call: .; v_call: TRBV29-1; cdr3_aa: CSAQGPAEAFF
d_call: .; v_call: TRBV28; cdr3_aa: CASSLARVEAFF
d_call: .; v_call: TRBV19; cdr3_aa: CASQAGNTEAFF
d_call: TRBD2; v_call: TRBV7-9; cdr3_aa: CASSFPRLARAEQFF
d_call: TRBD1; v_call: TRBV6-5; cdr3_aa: CASAGQGNTIYF
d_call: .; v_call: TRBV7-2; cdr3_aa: CASSLAVADEQFF
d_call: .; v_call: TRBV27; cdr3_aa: CASSFTGGIQPQHF
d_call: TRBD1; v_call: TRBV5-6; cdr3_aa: CASSGGTGGEKLFF
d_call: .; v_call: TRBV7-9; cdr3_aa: CASSLFSGWGTDTQYF
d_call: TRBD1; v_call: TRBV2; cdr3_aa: CASSLGQNSNQPQHF
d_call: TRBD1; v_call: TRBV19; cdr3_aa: CASSITGAGANVLTF
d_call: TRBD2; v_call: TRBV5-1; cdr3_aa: CASSWGLAGEVPYEQYF
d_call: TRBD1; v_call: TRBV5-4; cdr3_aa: CASSRTGGRTDTQYF
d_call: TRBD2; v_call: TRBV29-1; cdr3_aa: CSVETLAGGYTDTQYF
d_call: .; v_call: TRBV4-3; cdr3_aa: CASSQLGVRNEQFF
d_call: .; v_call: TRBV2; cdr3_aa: CASSLGRTNQPQHF
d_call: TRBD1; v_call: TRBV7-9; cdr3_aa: CASSLSDRGYGYTF
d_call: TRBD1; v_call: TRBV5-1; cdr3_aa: CASSLDGQGARGYTF
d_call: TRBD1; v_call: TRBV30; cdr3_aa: CAWSVFRTGMNEKLFF
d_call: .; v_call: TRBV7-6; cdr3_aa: CASSLVTNLNEQFF
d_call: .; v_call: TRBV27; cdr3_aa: CASSGRNTGELFF
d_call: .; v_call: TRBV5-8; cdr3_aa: CASSLSYSYEQYF
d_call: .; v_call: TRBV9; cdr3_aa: CASSAPSDTYRYNEQFF
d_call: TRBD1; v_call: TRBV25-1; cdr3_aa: CASSGQGRDGYTF
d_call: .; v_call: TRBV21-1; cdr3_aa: CASGTEEFPDQPQHF
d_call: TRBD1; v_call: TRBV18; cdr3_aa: CASSPGQGAVIAEAFF
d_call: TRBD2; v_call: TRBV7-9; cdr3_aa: CASSFTLAEKETQYF
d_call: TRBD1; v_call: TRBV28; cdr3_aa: CASLDRVGNEQYF